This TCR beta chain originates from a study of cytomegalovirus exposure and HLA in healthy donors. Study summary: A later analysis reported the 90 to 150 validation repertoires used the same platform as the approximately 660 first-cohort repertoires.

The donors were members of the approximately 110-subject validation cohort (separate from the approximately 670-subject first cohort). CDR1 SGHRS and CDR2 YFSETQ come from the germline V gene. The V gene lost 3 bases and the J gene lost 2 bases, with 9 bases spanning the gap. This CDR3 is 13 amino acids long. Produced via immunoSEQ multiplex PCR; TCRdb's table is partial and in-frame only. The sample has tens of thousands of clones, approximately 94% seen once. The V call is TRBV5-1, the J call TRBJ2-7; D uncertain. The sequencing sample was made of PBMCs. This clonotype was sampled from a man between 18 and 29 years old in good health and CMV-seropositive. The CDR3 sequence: CASSSDIPYEQYF. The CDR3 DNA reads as TGCGCCAGCAGCTCAGACATCCCCTACGAGCAGTACTTC. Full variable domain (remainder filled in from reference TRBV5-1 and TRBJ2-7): KAGVTQTPRYLIKTRGQQVTLSCSPISGHRSVSWYQQTPGQGLQFLFEYFSETQRNKGNFPGRFSGRQFSNSRSEMNVSTLELGDSALYLCASSSDIPYEQYFGPGTRLTVT.